This T cell receptor (beta chain) comes out of a study of blood T cell repertoires in COVID-19. Study-wide background: COVID-19 samples from acute and convalescent phases originated in the United States, Italy and Spain.

V lost 6 bases to trimming and J lost 2 bases, with 14 bases between them. The length of the CDR3 is 15 residues. Germline CDR1 reads SNHLY; CDR2 reads FYNNEI. This table comes from immunoSEQ multiplex PCR, and its TCRdb copy is limited to in-frame clones, with some not included. The sample shows fewer than 650,000 clones, around 90% of them seen only once. Followed longitudinally, the Seattle patients had been enrolled during active infection. The rearrangement uses TRBV2 and TRBJ1-5; D may be TRBD1 (6 bases). The specimen sequenced was peripheral blood. The TCR comes from a woman aged 50 to 65 with COVID-19, enrolled during active disease. DNA for the CDR3: TGTGCCAGCAGATTCTCCAGGGGAGGCAATCAGCCCCAGCATTTT. It codes for CASRFSRGGNQPQHF.